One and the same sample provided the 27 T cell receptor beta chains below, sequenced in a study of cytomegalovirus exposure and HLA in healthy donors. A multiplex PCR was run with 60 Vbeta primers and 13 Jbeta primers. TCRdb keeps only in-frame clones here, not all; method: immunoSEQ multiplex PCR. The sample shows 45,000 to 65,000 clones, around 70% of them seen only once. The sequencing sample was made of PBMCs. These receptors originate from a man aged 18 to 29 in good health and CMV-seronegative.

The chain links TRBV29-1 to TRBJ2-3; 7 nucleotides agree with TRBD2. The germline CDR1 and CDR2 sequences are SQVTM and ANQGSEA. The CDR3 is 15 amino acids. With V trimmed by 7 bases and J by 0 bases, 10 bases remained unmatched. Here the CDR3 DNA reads TGCAGCGGTATCCTAGCGGCCTCTAGCACAGATACGCAGTATTTT. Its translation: CSGILAASSTDTQYF.

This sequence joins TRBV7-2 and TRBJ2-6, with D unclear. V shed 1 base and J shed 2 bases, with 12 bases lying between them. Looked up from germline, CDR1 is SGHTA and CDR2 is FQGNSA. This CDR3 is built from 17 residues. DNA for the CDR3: TGTGCCAGCAGCTTAGGAGCGAGACCGGCTGGGGCCAACGTCCTGACTTTC. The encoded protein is CASSLGARPAGANVLTF.

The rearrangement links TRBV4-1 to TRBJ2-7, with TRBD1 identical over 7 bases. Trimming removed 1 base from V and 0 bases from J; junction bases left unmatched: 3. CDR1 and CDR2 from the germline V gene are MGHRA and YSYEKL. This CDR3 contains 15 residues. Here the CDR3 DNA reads TGCGCCAGCAGCCAAGGGGACAGCAGCTCCTACGAGCAGTACTTC. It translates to CASSQGDSSSYEQYF.

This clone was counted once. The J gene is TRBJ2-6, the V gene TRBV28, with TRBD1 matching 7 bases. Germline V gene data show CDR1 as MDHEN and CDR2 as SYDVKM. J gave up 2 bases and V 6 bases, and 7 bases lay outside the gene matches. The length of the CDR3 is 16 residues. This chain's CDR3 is CASRPATGTGANVLTF. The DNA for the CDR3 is TGTGCCAGCAGACCCGCGACAGGGACTGGGGCCAACGTCCTGACTTTC.

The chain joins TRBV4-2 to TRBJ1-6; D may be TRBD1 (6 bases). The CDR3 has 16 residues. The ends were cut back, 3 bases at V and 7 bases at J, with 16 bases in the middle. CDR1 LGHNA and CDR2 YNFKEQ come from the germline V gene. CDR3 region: CASSQGGQGQNSPLHF. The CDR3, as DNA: TGTGCCAGCAGCCAGGGCGGGCAGGGGCAGAATTCACCCCTCCACTTT.

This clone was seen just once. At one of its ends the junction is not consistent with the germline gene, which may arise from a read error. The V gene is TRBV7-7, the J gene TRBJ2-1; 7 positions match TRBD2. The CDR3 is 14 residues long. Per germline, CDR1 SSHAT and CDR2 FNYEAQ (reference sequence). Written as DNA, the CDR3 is TGTGCTAGCAGCCCCGGACTAGGGCTCTCTGAGCAGTTCTTC. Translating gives CASSPGLGLSEQFF.

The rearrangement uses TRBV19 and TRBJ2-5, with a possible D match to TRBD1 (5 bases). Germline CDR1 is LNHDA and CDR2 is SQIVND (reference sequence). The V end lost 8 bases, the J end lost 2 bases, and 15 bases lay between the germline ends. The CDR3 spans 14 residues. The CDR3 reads CASSPRQLQETQYF. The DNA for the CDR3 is TGTGCCAGTTCTCCCCGACAGCTACAAGAGACCCAGTACTTC.

CDR3 nucleotide sequence: TGTGCCAGCAGCAGGACTAGCGGTGTCTACAATGAGCAGTTCTTC. Amino acid sequence: CASSRTSGVYNEQFF. The chain joins TRBV21-1 to TRBJ2-1; the tabulated D call, TRBD2, remains unverified against the DNA. TRBV21-1 is labeled a pseudogene. The CDR3 sequence is 15 residues long.

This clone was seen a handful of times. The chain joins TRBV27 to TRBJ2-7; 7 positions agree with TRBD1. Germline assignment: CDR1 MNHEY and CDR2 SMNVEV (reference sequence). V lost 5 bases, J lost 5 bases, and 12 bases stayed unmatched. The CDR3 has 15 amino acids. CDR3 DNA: TGTGCCAGCAGTCCGTGGGGCAGGGGGAGAAACGAGCAGTACTTC. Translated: CASSPWGRGRNEQYF.

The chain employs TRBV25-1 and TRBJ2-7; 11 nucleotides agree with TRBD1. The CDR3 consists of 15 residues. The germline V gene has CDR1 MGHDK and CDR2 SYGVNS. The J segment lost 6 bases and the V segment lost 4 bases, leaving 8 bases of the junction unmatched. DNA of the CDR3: TGTGCCAGCAGTGTCCCGGGACAGGGGGAGGTCGAGCAGTACTTC. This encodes CASSVPGQGEVEQYF.

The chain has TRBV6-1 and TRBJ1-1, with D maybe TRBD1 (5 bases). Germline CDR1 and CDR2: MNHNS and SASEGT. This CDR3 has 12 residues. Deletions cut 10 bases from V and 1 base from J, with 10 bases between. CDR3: CATRQTNTEAFF. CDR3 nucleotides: TGTGCCACCCGACAGACGAACACTGAAGCTTTCTTT.

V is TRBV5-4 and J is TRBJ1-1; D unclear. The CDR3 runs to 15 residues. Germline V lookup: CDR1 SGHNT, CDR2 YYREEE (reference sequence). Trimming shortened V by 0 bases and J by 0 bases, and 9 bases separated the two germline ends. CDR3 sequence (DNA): TGTGCCAGCAGCTTGGTGGGCGGGGTGAACACTGAAGCTTTCTTT. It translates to CASSLVGGVNTEAFF.

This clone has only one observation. CDR3 sequence: CASSHPGRGKTQYF. Written as DNA, the CDR3 is TGTGCCAGCAGCCACCCCGGCAGGGGAAAGACCCAGTACTTC. The gene calls are TRBV28 and TRBJ2-5; D may be TRBD1 (6 bases). Between the trimmed V and J ends, which lost 6 bases and 6 bases, there was a span of 17 bases. This CDR3 is 14 amino acids long. Per the germline V gene, CDR1 is MDHEN and CDR2 is SYDVKM.

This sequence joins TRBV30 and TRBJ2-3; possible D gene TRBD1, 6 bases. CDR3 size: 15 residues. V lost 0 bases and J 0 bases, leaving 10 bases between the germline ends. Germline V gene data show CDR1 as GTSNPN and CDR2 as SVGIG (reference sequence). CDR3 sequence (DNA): TGTGCCTGGAGTGTACTGGGGGCTAGCACAGATACGCAGTATTTT. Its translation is CAWSVLGASTDTQYF.

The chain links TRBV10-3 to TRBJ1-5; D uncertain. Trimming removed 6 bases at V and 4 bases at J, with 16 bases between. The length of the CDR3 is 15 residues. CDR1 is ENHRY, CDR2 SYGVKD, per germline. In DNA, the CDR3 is TGTGCCATCAGCTCCGACGAAGAGGGTAATCAGCCCCAGCATTTT. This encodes CAISSDEEGNQPQHF.

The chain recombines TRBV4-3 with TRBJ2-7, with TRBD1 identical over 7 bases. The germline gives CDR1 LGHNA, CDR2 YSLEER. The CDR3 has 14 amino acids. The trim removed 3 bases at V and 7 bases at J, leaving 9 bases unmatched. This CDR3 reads CASSQWTGSSEQYF. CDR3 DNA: TGCGCCAGCAGCCAGTGGACAGGATCTAGTGAGCAGTACTTC.

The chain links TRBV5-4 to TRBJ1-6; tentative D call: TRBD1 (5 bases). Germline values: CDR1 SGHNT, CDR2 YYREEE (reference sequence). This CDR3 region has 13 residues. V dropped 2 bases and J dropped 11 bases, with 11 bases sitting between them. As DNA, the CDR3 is TGTGCCAGCAGCTTATCCAGGGCGGCACCCCTCCACTTT. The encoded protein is CASSLSRAAPLHF.

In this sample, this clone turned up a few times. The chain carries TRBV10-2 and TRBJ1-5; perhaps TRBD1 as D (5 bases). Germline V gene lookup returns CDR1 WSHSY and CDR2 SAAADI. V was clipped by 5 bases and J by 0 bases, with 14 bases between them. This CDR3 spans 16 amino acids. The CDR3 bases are TGCGCCAGCAGTCCTTGGGGGGACTATAGCAATCAGCCCCAGCATTTT. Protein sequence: CASSPWGDYSNQPQHF.

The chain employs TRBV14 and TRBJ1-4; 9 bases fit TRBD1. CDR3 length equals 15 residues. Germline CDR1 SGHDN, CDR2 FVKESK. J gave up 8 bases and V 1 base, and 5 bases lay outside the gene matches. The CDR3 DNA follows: TGTGCCAGCAGCCAAGTAAAGACAGGGGGAGAAAAACTGTTTTTT. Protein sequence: CASSQVKTGGEKLFF.

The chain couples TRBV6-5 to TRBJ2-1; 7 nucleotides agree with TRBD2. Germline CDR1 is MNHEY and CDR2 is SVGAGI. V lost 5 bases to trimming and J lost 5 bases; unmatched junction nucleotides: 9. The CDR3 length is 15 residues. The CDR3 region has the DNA TGTGCCAGCAGTAGGTCGCGGGAGAGACACAATGAGCAGTTCTTC. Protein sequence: CASSRSRERHNEQFF.

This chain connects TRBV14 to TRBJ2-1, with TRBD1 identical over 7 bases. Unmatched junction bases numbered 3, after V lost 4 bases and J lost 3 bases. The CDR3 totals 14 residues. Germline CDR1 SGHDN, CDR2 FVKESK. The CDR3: CASSPGGSYNEQFF. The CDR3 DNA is TGTGCCAGCAGCCCAGGGGGAAGCTACAATGAGCAGTTCTTC.

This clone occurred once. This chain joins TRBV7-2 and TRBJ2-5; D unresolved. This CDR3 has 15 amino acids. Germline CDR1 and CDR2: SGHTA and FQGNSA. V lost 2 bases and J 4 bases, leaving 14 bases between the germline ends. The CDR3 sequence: CASSLLVGWAETQYF. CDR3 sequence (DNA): TGTGCCAGCAGCTTATTGGTCGGATGGGCAGAGACCCAGTACTTC.

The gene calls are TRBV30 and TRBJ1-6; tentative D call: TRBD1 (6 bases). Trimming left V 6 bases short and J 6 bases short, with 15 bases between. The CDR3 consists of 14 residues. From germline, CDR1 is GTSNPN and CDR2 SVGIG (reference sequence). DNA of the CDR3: TGTGCCTGCCAATCCGGGACACCTAATTCACCCCTCCACTTT. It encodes CACQSGTPNSPLHF. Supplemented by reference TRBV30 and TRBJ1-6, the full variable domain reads SQTIHQWPATLVQPVGSPLSLECTVEGTSNPNLYWYRQAAGRGLQLLFYSVGIGQISSEVPQNLSASRPQDRQFILSSKKLLLSDSGFYLCACQSGTPNSPLHFGNGTRLTVT.

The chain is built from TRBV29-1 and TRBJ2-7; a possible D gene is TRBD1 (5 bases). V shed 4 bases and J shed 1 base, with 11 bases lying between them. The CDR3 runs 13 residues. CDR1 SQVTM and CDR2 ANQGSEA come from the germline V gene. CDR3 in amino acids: CSVVVAGSYEQYF. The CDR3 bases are TGCAGCGTTGTCGTCGCAGGGTCCTACGAGCAGTACTTC.

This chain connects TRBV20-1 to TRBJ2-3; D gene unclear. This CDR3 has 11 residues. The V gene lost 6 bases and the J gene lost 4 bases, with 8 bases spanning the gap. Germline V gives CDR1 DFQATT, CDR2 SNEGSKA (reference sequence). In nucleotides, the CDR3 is TGCAGTGCGCTACTCGCAGATACGCAGTATTTT. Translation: CSALLADTQYF.

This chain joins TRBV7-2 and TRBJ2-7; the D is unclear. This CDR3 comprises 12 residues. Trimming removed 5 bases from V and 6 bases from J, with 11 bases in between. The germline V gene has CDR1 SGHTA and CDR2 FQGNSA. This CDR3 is CASSRPEVEQYF. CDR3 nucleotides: TGTGCCAGCAGCCGCCCCGAGGTCGAGCAGTACTTC.

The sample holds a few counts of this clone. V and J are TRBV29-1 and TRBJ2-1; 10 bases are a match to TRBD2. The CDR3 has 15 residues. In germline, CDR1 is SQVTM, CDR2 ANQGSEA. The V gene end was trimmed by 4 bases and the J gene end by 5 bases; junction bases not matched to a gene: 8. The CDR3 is CSVGEGTSEDNEQFF. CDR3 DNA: TGCAGCGTTGGGGAAGGGACTAGCGAAGACAATGAGCAGTTCTTC.